This TCR beta chain was identified during a study of identical twins. The study, taken as a whole, reports: Those out-of-frame alpha sequences shared by twins showed an excess of low generation probability. Cross-sectional statistics underpinned the conclusions; the same donors were not followed.

In TCRdb, the 5' RACE reads were re-called with MiXCR into one record per CDR3 protein. The sample holds hundreds of thousands of distinct CDR3 sequences; around 8.6% are singletons and the top ten take 0.98%. Donors were all healthy Caucasians. The sample holds many counts of this clonotype. The antigen remains undetermined. CDR3 length: 16 residues. Germline CDR1 is SGHRS and CDR2 is YFSETQ. Trimming shortened V by 0 bases and J by 3 bases, and 15 bases separated the two germline ends. The data also belong to a second study, concerning yellow fever vaccine responses in identical twins.

The sequencing input was PBMCs. The clonotype originates from a woman between 18 and 29 years old in good health. This sequence joins TRBV5-1 and TRBJ1-2; D is unresolved. The CDR3, as DNA: TGCGCCAGCAGCTTGGACGACTTCGGGAGGGACTATGGCTACACCTTC. It is translated as CASSLDDFGRDYGYTF.